These 12 T cell receptor beta chains were all obtained from the same sample, sequenced in a study of early T cells in non-severe SARS-CoV-2 infection. TCRdb processed the 5' RACE reads anew with MiXCR; each CDR3 protein has one entry. Seen here are about 59,000 distinct CDR3 sequences, roughly an eighth observed once, and the top ten hold almost 9.5%. Source: whole blood, taken at baseline. These receptor sequences come from an adult who was a healthcare worker with PCR-confirmed SARS-CoV-2 infection or an uninfected control (not recorded which).

The chain couples TRBV3-1 to TRBJ2-3, with TRBD1 as a possible D gene (6 bases). V gave up 0 bases and J gave up 3 bases, with 7 bases separating them. This CDR3 has 14 residues. Germline values: CDR1 LGHDT, CDR2 YNNKEL (reference sequence). CDR3 in amino acids: CASSQDTGTDTQYF. The CDR3 region has the DNA TGTGCCAGCAGCCAAGATACAGGGACAGATACGCAGTATTTT.

The V call is TRBV6-5, the J call TRBJ2-7, with D possibly being TRBD1 or TRBD2 (5 bases each). The germline V gene encodes CDR1 MNHEY and CDR2 SVGAGI. Trimming shortened V by 1 base and J by 0 bases, and 16 bases separated the two germline ends. The CDR3 covers 17 residues. CDR3 sequence (DNA): TGTGCCAGCAGTTACTGGAGGACAAGGAAAAGCTCCTACGAGCAGTACTTC. Its protein is CASSYWRTRKSSYEQYF.

This clonotype was recorded at least ten times. The chain carries TRBV28 and TRBJ2-5; TRBD2 matches 7 bases. There are 13 residues in the CDR3. Germline loops: CDR1 MDHEN, CDR2 SYDVKM. With 2 bases clipped from V and 5 bases from J, the junction kept 2 bases outside the gene matches. The CDR3 loop reads CASSLRREETQYF. The DNA of the CDR3 is TGTGCCAGCAGTTTACGGCGGGAGGAGACCCAGTACTTC.

This clonotype was counted a few times. The rearrangement links TRBV20-1 to TRBJ2-7, with 9 bases aligning to TRBD2. The length of the CDR3 is 13 residues. In germline, CDR1 is DFQATT, CDR2 SNEGSKA (reference sequence). The V gene end was trimmed by 5 bases and the J gene end by 2 bases; junction bases not matched to a gene: 4. DNA for the CDR3: TGCAGTGCTGGACTAGCGCCAGCCTACGAGCAGTACTTC. Encoded protein: CSAGLAPAYEQYF.

The chain joins TRBV6-5 to TRBJ2-7; D is undetermined. CDR1 is MNHEY, CDR2 SVGAGI, per germline. Trimming removed 0 bases from V and 7 bases from J, with 16 bases in between. This CDR3 comprises 15 residues. In nucleotides, the CDR3 is TGTGCCAGCAGTTACTCCGCCTCCGATGCGAGGGAGCAGTACTTC. Translation gives CASSYSASDAREQYF.

This clonotype was found a few times. This sequence joins TRBV6-6 and TRBJ2-2; D is uncertain. The germline V gene encodes CDR1 MNHNY and CDR2 SVGAGI (reference sequence). V lost 6 bases and J 4 bases, leaving 9 bases between the germline ends. The CDR3 spans 13 residues. The CDR3 here is CASRRHLTGELFF. In DNA, the CDR3 is TGTGCCAGCAGGCGACACCTCACCGGGGAGCTGTTTTTT.

The gene calls are TRBV3-1 and TRBJ2-1; 7 bases fit TRBD1. Trimming cost V 4 bases and J 3 bases; bases outside gene matches: 6. Germline assignment: CDR1 LGHDT and CDR2 YNNKEL (reference sequence). The CDR3 runs to 15 residues. The CDR3 DNA follows: TGTGCCAGCAGCCCCCGGGACAGCCTCTACAATGAGCAGTTCTTC. Translated: CASSPRDSLYNEQFF.

This clonotype was observed at least ten times. The chain couples TRBV27 to TRBJ2-2; no definite D call. V lost 7 bases and J lost 7, with 19 bases in between. In germline, CDR1 is MNHEY, CDR2 SMNVEV (reference sequence). The CDR3 covers 15 residues. DNA for the CDR3: TGTGCCAGCACCACCCCCAGGAACGTTGGCGGGGAGCTGTTTTTT. Amino acid sequence: CASTTPRNVGGELFF.

The chain is built from TRBV6-6 and TRBJ1-2; D not certain. The CDR3 consists of 17 residues. CDR1 MNHNY and CDR2 SVGAGI come from the germline V gene (reference sequence). Trimming stripped 5 bases from V and 0 bases from J, with 19 bases between. The CDR3 protein is CASSDKGRPAANYGYTF. Written as DNA, the CDR3 is TGTGCCAGCAGTGACAAAGGACGGCCCGCTGCTAACTATGGCTACACCTTC.

This clonotype was seen only a few times. The genes are TRBV7-6 and TRBJ2-2, with a tentative D call TRBD1 (6 bases). The ends were cut back, 0 bases at V and 1 base at J, with 6 bases in the middle. CDR3 length: 15 amino acids. The germline gives CDR1 SGHVS, CDR2 FNYEAQ. CDR3 nucleotide sequence: TGTGCCAGCAGCTTAGCGGGACAGAACACCGGGGAGCTGTTTTTT. Translation gives CASSLAGQNTGELFF.

This clonotype was counted a few times. The chain recombines TRBV4-1 with TRBJ2-7; D unclear. V lost 1 base, J lost 5 bases, and 15 bases lay in between. The CDR3 sequence is 15 residues long. Looked up from germline, CDR1 is MGHRA and CDR2 is YSYEKL. The CDR3 DNA reads TGCGCCAGCAGCCAAGCCCAGGCCACCGGACACGAGCAGTACTTC. Protein product: CASSQAQATGHEQYF.

This clonotype has only a few counts. J is TRBJ1-2 and V is TRBV3-1; D gene ambiguous. Germline CDR1 is LGHDT and CDR2 is YNNKEL (reference sequence). This CDR3 spans 14 amino acids. Trimming took off 1 base at V and 0 bases at J, with 6 bases between the two ends. This CDR3 reads CASSQGRANYGYTF. The DNA of the CDR3 is TGTGCCAGCAGCCAAGGGCGGGCTAACTATGGCTACACCTTC.